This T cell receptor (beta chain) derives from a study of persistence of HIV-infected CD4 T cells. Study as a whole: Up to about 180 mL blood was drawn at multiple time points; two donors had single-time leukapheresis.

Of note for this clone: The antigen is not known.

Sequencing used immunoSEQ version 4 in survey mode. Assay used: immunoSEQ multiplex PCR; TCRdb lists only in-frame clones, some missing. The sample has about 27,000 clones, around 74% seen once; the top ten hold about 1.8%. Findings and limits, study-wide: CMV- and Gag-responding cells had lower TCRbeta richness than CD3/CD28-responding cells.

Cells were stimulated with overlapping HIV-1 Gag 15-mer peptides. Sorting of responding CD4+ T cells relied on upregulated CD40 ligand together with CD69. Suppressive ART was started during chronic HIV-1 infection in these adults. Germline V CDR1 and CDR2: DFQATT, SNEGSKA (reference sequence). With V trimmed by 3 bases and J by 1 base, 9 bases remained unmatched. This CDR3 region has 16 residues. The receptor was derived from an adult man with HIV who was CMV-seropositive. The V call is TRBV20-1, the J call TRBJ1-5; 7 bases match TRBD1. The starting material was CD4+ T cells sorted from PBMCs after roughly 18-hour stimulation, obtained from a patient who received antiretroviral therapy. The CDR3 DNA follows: TGCAGTGCTAGTTCGGTGCAGGACAGGAGCAATCAGCCCCAGCATTTT. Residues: CSASSVQDRSNQPQHF.